This is a list of T cell receptor beta chains from one sample in a study of blood T cell repertoires in COVID-19. Sequencing used immunoSEQ multiplex PCR; TCRdb keeps in-frame clones, though not all of them. Counted here are some 90,000 clones, 65% to 90% occurring once; the ten biggest clones make up under 13%. The sample comprised peripheral blood. The receptors shown here come from a man aged 65-85 years with active or convalescent COVID-19. Both conserved end residues are part of each CDR3. Size is stated for part of the rows, as once, few or many counts, or as a class when the clone is expanded.

size	V	J	CDR3
.	TRBV6-4	TRBJ1-3	CARRQGAGNTIYF
few	TRBV19	TRBJ2-5	CASSRDKETQYF
.	TRBV11-2	TRBJ1-1	CASSQGLAGVNTEAFF
.	TRBV12-5	TRBJ1-5	CASGPQGFQPQHF
.	TRBV12-5	TRBJ1-2	CASGSEGPYDYTF
.	TRBV2	TRBJ2-5	CASTGQGMETQYF
.	TRBV7-9	TRBJ2-4	CASSPQGVAKNIQYF
.	TRBV18	TRBJ2-7	CASSPGQGQQYF
.	TRBV24-1	TRBJ2-3	CATSDPRDTLTDTQYF
.	TRBV4-2	TRBJ2-6	CASSQQVTGANVLTF
.	TRBV5-1	TRBJ1-4	CASRRAGTEEKLFF
.	TRBV1	TRBJ1-5	CTSSSRQRDRDPYSNQPQHF
.	TRBV7-2	TRBJ1-5	CASSLGGARNQPQHF
.	TRBV18	TRBJ2-2	CASSPTGGPELFF
once	TRBV18	TRBJ1-1	CASSPARVNTEAFF
.	TRBV27	TRBJ2-1	CASSSRQGYNEQFF
.	TRBV27	TRBJ1-3	CASRGHGNSGNTIYF
.	TRBV5-6	TRBJ2-2	CASSLGGQGSGELFF
.	TRBV28	TRBJ2-7	CASSLLAGGYEQYF
.	TRBV5-8	TRBJ2-2	CASSITGTLNTGELFF
few	TRBV7-3	TRBJ2-7	CASRPGTGVSEQYF
.	TRBV11-3	TRBJ2-7	CASSLDRGHYEQYF
.	TRBV7-9	TRBJ1-2	CASTGTGRYGYTF
.	TRBV11-2	TRBJ1-2	CASSSTGGAGYGYTF
few	TRBV10-3	TRBJ2-2	CAISELERSGELFF
.	TRBV7-9	TRBJ2-1	CASSLLGQGSYNEQFF
once	TRBV6-4	TRBJ2-3	CASSEGIQGAFTDTQYF
.	TRBV28	TRBJ1-4	CASSSPGGSTNEKLFF
.	TRBV7-2	TRBJ2-2	CASSRDDRRNTGELFF